The clone carrying this T cell receptor (beta chain) was seen only once. The antigen is undetermined. This sample stems from a study of T cells in localized non-small cell lung cancer. Study-wide results and caveats: Uninvolved neighboring lung showed the greatest T cell clonality, exceeding tumor. Only one tumor region was sequenced, so heterogeneity remains possible.

TCRdb's table, derived via immunoSEQ multiplex PCR, lists solely in-frame clones and lacks some. The sample lists under 7,000 clones, around 40% occurring once. The germline V gene encodes CDR1 LNHDA and CDR2 SQIVND (reference sequence). The CDR3 spans 17 residues. V dropped 5 bases and J dropped 1 base, with 20 bases sitting between them. This clonotype originated in a man aged 35-69 years with stage III lung adenocarcinoma. The source was lung tumor tissue, collected before any cancer treatment. This chain joins TRBV19 and TRBJ1-2; no firm D call. The CDR3 nucleotides are TGTGCCAGTAGTCCGAGGTTGGCAGCCCTTCTTAACTATGGCTACACCTTC. Translation: CASSPRLAALLNYGYTF.